This T cell receptor beta chain is drawn from a study of CD8 T cells in ankylosing spondylitis. TCRdb reanalysed the 5' RACE reads using MiXCR and keeps one entry per CDR3 protein. The sample has roughly 180,000 distinct CDR3 sequences, roughly 10% seen once; the top ten hold more than 12%. Trimming left V 0 bases short and J 2 bases short, with 12 bases between. This CDR3 comprises 16 residues. Germline V CDR1 and CDR2: LGHNA, YSLEER. A word on this clonotype: Its antigen is not known.

Study findings and constraints: Typical of ankylosing spondylitis blood, it appeared, was a TCR beta motif of fewer than ten highly homologous variants. Significant enrichment of disease-linked clones was reported in matched ankylosing spondylitis synovial fluid. CD8+ disease-linked clones were present at relatively low frequencies in blood. A number of the motif variants had already been described in reactive arthritis synovial fluid and blood.

The material sequenced was blood, either unsorted or a sorted T cell fraction (not recorded which). The receptor was isolated from a female donor with ankylosing spondylitis or in good health (not recorded which). The chain joins TRBV4-3 to TRBJ2-3, with a tentative D call TRBD1 (5 bases). This CDR3 reads CASSQDWAGYTDTQYF. DNA of the CDR3: TGCGCCAGCAGCCAAGATTGGGCAGGGTACACAGATACGCAGTATTTT.